This passage covers 15 T cell receptor beta chains from one sample sequenced in a study of blood T cell repertoires in COVID-19 (TCRdb year 2020). Libraries were constructed by the immunoSEQ multiplex PCR assay. TCRdb took this table from immuneACCESS and kept in-frame rearrangements with V and J called. Such tables lack part of the clones; where checked against another copy, unresolved V genes explain under half of the gap, and the rest is unexplained. The sample contains tens of thousands of clones, 65% to 85% of them found a single time. The ten largest clones add up to approximately 15% of the sample. Material for sequencing was peripheral blood. These receptors were obtained from an older man with active or convalescent COVID-19.

This clone was observed a single time. The rearrangement uses TRBV7-9 and TRBJ2-2; D uncertain. The CDR3 is made up of 14 amino acids. The V and J ends lost 2 bases and 3 bases respectively, with 7 bases between them. Germline V gene lookup returns CDR1 SEHNR and CDR2 FQNEAQ (reference sequence). The CDR3 protein is CASSLFFHTGELFF. CDR3 sequence (DNA): TGTGCCAGCAGCTTATTCTTCCACACCGGGGAGCTGTTTTTT.

V and J are TRBV5-1 and TRBJ2-2, with a possible D match to TRBD1 (6 bases). Trimming took off 5 bases at V and 0 bases at J, with 11 bases between the two ends. The germline V gene encodes CDR1 SGHRS and CDR2 YFSETQ. This CDR3 comprises 15 residues. This CDR3 is CASRWDNSNTGELFF. The CDR3 bases are TGCGCCAGCAGATGGGACAACTCGAACACCGGGGAGCTGTTTTTT.

V and J are TRBV6-5 and TRBJ1-6; 10 bases map to TRBD1. Germline loops: CDR1 MNHEY, CDR2 SVGAGI. V gave up 6 bases and J gave up 12 bases; unmatched junction bases: 8. The CDR3 is made up of 14 amino acids. CDR3 loop: CASRFDRGLVPLHF. The DNA of the CDR3 is TGTGCCAGCAGGTTCGACAGGGGGCTTGTACCCCTCCACTTT.

Here the CDR3 reads CASSLQDSKNIQYF. The CDR3 DNA is TGTGCCAGCAGTCTCCAGGACAGCAAAAACATTCAGTACTTC. The chain joins TRBV6-5 to TRBJ2-4; a weak D match, TRBD1 (6 bases). Germline values: CDR1 MNHEY, CDR2 SVGAGI. The CDR3 consists of 14 residues. The V end lost 5 bases, the J end lost 3 bases, and 11 bases lay between the germline ends.

The chain is built from TRBV11-3 and TRBJ1-5; 10 nucleotides agree with TRBD1. In germline, CDR1 is SGHNT, CDR2 YENEEA. V was clipped by 8 bases and J by 5 bases; unmatched bases: 6. The CDR3 totals 14 residues. The CDR3: CASGGQGGYQPQHF. In DNA form, the CDR3 reads TGTGCCAGCGGTGGACAGGGGGGCTATCAGCCCCAGCATTTT. The variable domain in full, with the rest retrieved from reference TRBV11-3 and TRBJ1-5, is EAGVVQSPRYKIIEKKQPVAFWCNPISGHNTLYWYLQNLGQGPELLIRYENEEAVDDSQLPKDRFSAERLKGVDSTLKIQPAELGDSAVYLCASGGQGGYQPQHFGDGTRLSIL.

The J gene is TRBJ2-7, the V gene TRBV30; D call uncertain. The germline V and J ends were trimmed by 2 bases and 5 bases, with 22 bases remaining between them. The length of the CDR3 is 16 residues. Germline V CDR1 and CDR2: GTSNPN, SVGIG (reference sequence). CDR3 nucleotides: TGTGCCTGGAGTCCCCCCCGGGTTTCCACGAGGAACGAGCAGTACTTC. Translation: CAWSPPRVSTRNEQYF. Complete variable domain (other parts from reference TRBV30 and TRBJ2-7): SQTIHQWPATLVQPVGSPLSLECTVEGTSNPNLYWYRQAAGRGLQLLFYSVGIGQISSEVPQNLSASRPQDRQFILSSKKLLLSDSGFYLCAWSPPRVSTRNEQYFGPGTRLTVT.

The rearrangement joins TRBV6-1 to TRBJ2-7, with 8 bases matching TRBD1. V lost 4 bases, J lost 0 bases, and 11 bases stayed unmatched. CDR3 length: 17 residues. The germline V gene encodes CDR1 MNHNS and CDR2 SASEGT. CDR3 protein: CASSARHGQGLSYEQYF. The CDR3 nucleotides are TGTGCCAGCAGTGCTAGACATGGACAGGGCCTCTCCTACGAGCAGTACTTC.

The chain has TRBV5-6 and TRBJ2-3; the match to TRBD2 covers 11 bases. Unmatched junction bases numbered 6, after V lost 2 bases and J lost 7 bases. Germline values: CDR1 SGHDT, CDR2 YYEEEE. The length of the CDR3 is 15 residues. CDR3 nucleotides: TGTGCCAGCAGCTTCCTAGCGGGGGGCATGAATACGCAGTATTTT. This translates into CASSFLAGGMNTQYF.

The V and J genes are TRBV13 and TRBJ1-6, with 9 bases that match TRBD1. The length of the CDR3 is 14 residues. Germline V gene data show CDR1 as PRHDT and CDR2 as FYEKMQ (reference sequence). Trimming at V came to 5 bases and at J to 10 bases, leaving 6 bases not matched to a gene. The CDR3 here is CASSTGQGISPLHF. The CDR3 nucleotides read TGTGCCAGCAGCACAGGACAGGGGATCTCACCCCTCCACTTT.

J is TRBJ2-3 and V is TRBV19, with D possibly being TRBD1 (5 bases). Trimming stripped 4 bases from V and 6 bases from J, with 11 bases between. The CDR3 spans 13 residues. Germline V gene sequence: CDR1 LNHDA, CDR2 SQIVND (reference sequence). CDR3 sequence: CASSTRVSDTQYF. The DNA for the CDR3 is TGTGCCAGTAGTACCAGGGTTTCGGATACGCAGTATTTT. Together with reference TRBV19 and TRBJ2-3, the CDR3 gives the full variable domain: DGGITQSPKYLFRKEGQNVTLSCEQNLNHDAMYWYRQDPGQGLRLIYYSQIVNDFQKGDIAEGYSVSREKKESFPLTVTSAQKNPTAFYLCASSTRVSDTQYFGPGTRLTVL.

The chain joins TRBV5-1 to TRBJ2-2; TRBD1 is a possible D gene (6 bases). V was clipped by 3 bases and J by 5 bases, with 11 bases between them. The germline V gene has CDR1 SGHRS and CDR2 YFSETQ. This CDR3 contains 14 residues. This CDR3 is CASSSGTLTGELFF. The CDR3 DNA reads as TGCGCCAGCAGCTCCGGGACACTAACCGGGGAGCTGTTTTTT.

The J gene is TRBJ1-6, the V gene TRBV5-6; 8 bases are shared with TRBD1. This CDR3 comprises 17 residues. Germline V lookup: CDR1 SGHDT, CDR2 YYEEEE. J was trimmed by 1 base and V by 1 base; bases with no gene match: 4. CDR3 bases: TGTGCCAGCAGCTTGTTCCAGGGGGCATCCTATAATTCACCCCTCCACTTT. This gives the protein CASSLFQGASYNSPLHF.

V gene TRBV6-1 combines with J gene TRBJ2-3; 8 bases line up with TRBD2. The CDR3 has 19 residues. Germline V gene lookup returns CDR1 MNHNS and CDR2 SASEGT. The V gene end was trimmed by 6 bases and the J gene end by 4 bases; junction bases not matched to a gene: 21. CDR3 in DNA: TGTGCCAGCAGAGAACTAGCGGCTCTCGGGGGGAAGCGGGCAGATACGCAGTATTTT. Its translation: CASRELAALGGKRADTQYF.

V usage is TRBV28 and J usage is TRBJ2-2; 10 bases are shared with TRBD2. Germline loops: CDR1 MDHEN, CDR2 SYDVKM. The CDR3 consists of 16 residues. J lost 4 bases, V lost 6 bases, and 8 bases had no gene match. CDR3 bases: TGTGCCAGCAGCCCCGGGACTAGCGAGGGCACCGGGGAGCTGTTTTTT. Translating gives CASSPGTSEGTGELFF. The variable domain in full, with the rest retrieved from reference TRBV28 and TRBJ2-2, is DVKVTQSSRYLVKRTGEKVFLECVQDMDHENMFWYRQDPGLGLRLIYFSYDVKMKEKGDIPEGYSVSREKKERFSLILESASTNQTSMYLCASSPGTSEGTGELFFGEGSRLTVL.

The chain links TRBV29-1 to TRBJ1-6; D is possibly TRBD1 (6 bases). There are 12 residues in the CDR3. The V end lost 7 bases, the J end lost 12 bases, and 16 bases lay between the germline ends. Germline V gives CDR1 SQVTM, CDR2 ANQGSEA. CDR3 sequence reads: CSARDTGLPLHF. The CDR3 nucleotides are TGCAGCGCCCGGGACACTGGTTTACCCCTCCACTTT. Filled out from reference TRBV29-1 and TRBJ1-6, the complete variable domain reads SAVISQKPSRDICQRGTSLTIQCQVDSQVTMMFWYRQQPGQSLTLIATANQGSEATYESGFVIDKFPISRPNLTFSTLTVSNMSPEDSSIYLCSARDTGLPLHFGNGTRLTVT.